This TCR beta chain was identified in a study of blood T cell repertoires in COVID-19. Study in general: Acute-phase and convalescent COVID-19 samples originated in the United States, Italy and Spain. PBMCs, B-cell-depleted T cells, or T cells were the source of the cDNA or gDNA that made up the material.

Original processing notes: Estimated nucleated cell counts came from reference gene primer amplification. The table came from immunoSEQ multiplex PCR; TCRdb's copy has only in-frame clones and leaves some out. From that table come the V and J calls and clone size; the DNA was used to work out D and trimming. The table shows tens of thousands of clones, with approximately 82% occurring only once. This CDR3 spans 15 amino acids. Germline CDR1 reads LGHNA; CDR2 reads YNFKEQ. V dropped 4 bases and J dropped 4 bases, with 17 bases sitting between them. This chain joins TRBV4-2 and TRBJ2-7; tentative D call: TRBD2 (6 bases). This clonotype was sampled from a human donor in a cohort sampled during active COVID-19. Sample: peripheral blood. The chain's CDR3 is CASSRPLGGRYEQYF. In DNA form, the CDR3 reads TGTGCCAGCAGCCGCCCCCTGGGGGGTCGGTACGAGCAGTACTTC.